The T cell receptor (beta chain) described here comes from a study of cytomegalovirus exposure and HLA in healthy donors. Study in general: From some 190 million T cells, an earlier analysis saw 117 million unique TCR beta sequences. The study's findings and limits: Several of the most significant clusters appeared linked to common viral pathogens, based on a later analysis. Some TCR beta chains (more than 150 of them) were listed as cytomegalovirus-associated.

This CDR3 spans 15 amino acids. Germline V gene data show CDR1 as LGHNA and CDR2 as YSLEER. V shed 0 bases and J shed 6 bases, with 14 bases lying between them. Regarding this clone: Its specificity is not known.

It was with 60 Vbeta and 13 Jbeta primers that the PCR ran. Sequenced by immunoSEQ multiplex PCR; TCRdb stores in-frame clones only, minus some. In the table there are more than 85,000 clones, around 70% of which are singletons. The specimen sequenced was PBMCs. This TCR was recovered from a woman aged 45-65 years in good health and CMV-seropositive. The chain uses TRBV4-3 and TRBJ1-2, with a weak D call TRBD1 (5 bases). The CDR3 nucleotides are TGCGCCAGCAGCCAAGATAGACAGTCCCGCCATGGCTACACCTTC. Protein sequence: CASSQDRQSRHGYTF.